Presented here are 3 T cell receptor beta chains from one specimen sequenced in a study of regulatory T cells in long-lasting Graves disease. Arm-PCR of CDR3 regions and iRepertoire HTBI primers were the basis on which TCR beta libraries were built. MiXCR was run by TCRdb on the multiplex PCR reads, yielding one entry per CDR3 protein. The sample shows 530,000 or so distinct CDR3 sequences, about 13% of them seen only once. Stated time point: newly diagnosed GD, antithyroid drugs for less than 3 months. PBMCs provided the RNA from which the TCR library was made. These data were also reused for a study on T cells in Graves' hyperthyroidism and ophthalmopathy.

The sequences come from peripheral blood mononuclear cells (PBMCs), collected at new diagnosis, from a patient treated with antithyroid drugs. These receptors originate from a man aged 30 to 39 with Graves disease.

This clonotype was detected many times. This sequence joins TRBV12-3 or TRBV12-4 and TRBJ2-1; D possibly corresponds to TRBD1 (6 bases). The CDR3 contains 16 residues. V was cut by 3 bases and J by 6 bases, with 18 bases left in between. CDR3 sequence reads: CASSFGDTAGGNEQFF. The DNA for the CDR3 is TGTGCCAGCAGTTTCGGGGACACCGCTGGGGGCAATGAGCAGTTCTTC.

This clonotype was found many times. The genes are TRBV12-5 and TRBJ1-3; 8 positions match TRBD1. Germline V gene lookup returns CDR1 LGHNT and CDR2 FRNRAP. The CDR3 totals 16 residues. Trimming took 6 bases from V and 1 from J; bases not matched to a gene: 8. CDR3 in DNA: TGTGCTAGTGGCCTCCTCCAGGGGGCTTCTGGAAACACCATATATTTT. This gives the protein CASGLLQGASGNTIYF.

This clonotype has at least ten counts. The rearrangement uses TRBV7-9 and TRBJ2-1; 7 bases align to TRBD2. The trim removed 1 base at V and 6 bases at J, leaving 12 bases unmatched. The CDR3 is 17 residues long. Germline assignment: CDR1 SEHNR and CDR2 FQNEAQ (reference sequence). The CDR3 loop is CASSLGLGLADGNEQFF. DNA for the CDR3: TGTGCCAGCAGCTTAGGGCTGGGTCTAGCGGACGGCAATGAGCAGTTCTTC.